The 5 T cell receptor beta chains presented below share a single source sample, sequenced in a study of blood T cell repertoires in COVID-19. Sequencing was performed with immunoSEQ multiplex PCR; in TCRdb, only in-frame clones are kept and a portion is missing. The sample carries some 490,000 clones, roughly nine tenths recorded once. The sequenced sample consisted of PBMCs or T cells enriched from blood (not recorded which). Every receptor here comes from a woman aged 60-70 years who had recovered from COVID-19.

The CDR3 DNA reads as TGCGCCAGCAGTGGATCGGGGCAAGAGACCCAGTACTTC. Translation gives CASSGSGQETQYF. J is TRBJ2-5 and V is TRBV10-1, with D possibly being TRBD2 (5 bases). CDR3 length equals 13 residues. In germline, CDR1 is WNHNN, CDR2 SYGVQD (reference sequence). Trimming took off 4 bases at V and 2 bases at J, with 8 bases between the two ends.

The CDR3 region is CASNEGVEGYTF. CDR3 sequence (DNA): TGTGCCAGCAACGAGGGGGTGGAAGGCTACACCTTC. The chain joins TRBV2 to TRBJ1-2; a weak D match, TRBD1 (6 bases). CDR3 length: 12 amino acids. The V end was cut by 7 bases, the J end by 8 bases, with 14 bases between. Looked up from germline, CDR1 is SNHLY and CDR2 is FYNNEI.

A single count supports this clone. The V gene is TRBV7-2, the J gene TRBJ1-2; TRBD1 matches at 11 bases. CDR3 length equals 15 residues. Germline values: CDR1 SGHTA, CDR2 FQGNSA. With 5 bases clipped from V and 5 bases from J, the junction kept 7 bases outside the gene matches. The CDR3 DNA follows: TGTGCCAGCAGCCCCCGGGACAGGGGGTTATATGGCTACACCTTC. This gives the protein CASSPRDRGLYGYTF.

The table lists this clone with a count of one. V is TRBV28 and J is TRBJ2-6, with D tentatively TRBD1 (6 bases). This CDR3 is 16 amino acids long. The V and J ends lost 7 bases and 1 base respectively, with 14 bases between them. Germline V gene data show CDR1 as MDHEN and CDR2 as SYDVKM. CDR3 nucleotides: TGTGCCAGCACCCCCCCAACAGGGTCTGGGGCCAACGTCCTGACTTTC. It specifies CASTPPTGSGANVLTF. Complete variable domain (other parts from reference TRBV28 and TRBJ2-6): DVKVTQSSRYLVKRTGEKVFLECVQDMDHENMFWYRQDPGLGLRLIYFSYDVKMKEKGDIPEGYSVSREKKERFSLILESASTNQTSMYLCASTPPTGSGANVLTFGAGSRLTVL.

The chain employs TRBV27 and TRBJ1-1; D not certain. Per the germline V gene, CDR1 is MNHEY and CDR2 is SMNVEV (reference sequence). The CDR3 totals 12 residues. Trimming removed 5 bases at V and 5 bases at J, with 9 bases between. CDR3 coding DNA: TGTGCCAGCAGTGCAGGTGGGACTGAAGCTTTCTTT. Protein product: CASSAGGTEAFF.